This TCR beta chain emerged from a study of human T cells and chemical hapten exposure. This clonotype was picked up a small number of times. The sample's time point: patch test 1, 2 weeks after DPC sensitization. As to treatment: therapeutic diphenylcyclopropenone sensitization with weekly scalp DPC. Per germline, CDR1 DFQATT and CDR2 SNEGSKA (reference sequence). CDR3 length: 14 amino acids. Trimming shortened V by 3 bases and J by 11 bases, and 22 bases separated the two germline ends. In TCRdb, the RACE reads were re-called with MiXCR into one record per CDR3 protein. The table has tens of thousands of distinct CDR3 sequences, about 10% seen once.

Material: whole blood, obtained in connection with sensitization to the hapten diphenylcyclopropenone (DPC). The receptor was derived from a woman aged 60-75 years with alopecia areata. Some clones in this sample may be carry-over from other donors' samples. The chain links TRBV20-1 to TRBJ1-1; the D gene is possibly TRBD1 (6 bases). In DNA form, the CDR3 reads TGCAGTGCTAGTCACCGAGGCCAAGGCGACAGGGCTTTCTTT. Translated: CSASHRGQGDRAFF.